This entry is about one TCR beta chain. The data were obtained in a study of blood T cell repertoires in COVID-19. Measured with immunoSEQ multiplex PCR; TCRdb has only the in-frame clones, and not every one. The sample lists about 190,000 clones, more than 85% occurring once. Germline CDR1 KGHSH, CDR2 LQKENI. The V gene lost 2 bases and the J gene lost 0 bases, with 8 bases spanning the gap. The CDR3 runs 14 residues. This TCR came from a man aged 30 to 45 with acute or convalescent COVID-19. J is TRBJ2-7 and V is TRBV18; the D gene is possibly TRBD2 (6 bases). Sequenced: peripheral blood. The CDR3 nucleotides are TGTGCCAGCTCACCAGGGGGGAACTCCTACGAGCAGTACTTC. Translated: CASSPGGNSYEQYF.